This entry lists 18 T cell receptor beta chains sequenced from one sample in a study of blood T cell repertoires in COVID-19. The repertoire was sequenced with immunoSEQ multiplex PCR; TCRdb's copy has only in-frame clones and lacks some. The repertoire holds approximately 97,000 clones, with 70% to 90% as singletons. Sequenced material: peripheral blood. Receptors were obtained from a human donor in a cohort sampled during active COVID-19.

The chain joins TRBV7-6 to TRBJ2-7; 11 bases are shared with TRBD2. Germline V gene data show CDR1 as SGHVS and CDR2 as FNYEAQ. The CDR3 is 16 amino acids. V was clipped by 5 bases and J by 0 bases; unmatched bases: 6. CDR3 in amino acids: CASSRVTSGSSYEQYF. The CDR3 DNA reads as TGTGCCAGCAGCCGGGTTACTAGCGGGAGCTCCTACGAGCAGTACTTC.

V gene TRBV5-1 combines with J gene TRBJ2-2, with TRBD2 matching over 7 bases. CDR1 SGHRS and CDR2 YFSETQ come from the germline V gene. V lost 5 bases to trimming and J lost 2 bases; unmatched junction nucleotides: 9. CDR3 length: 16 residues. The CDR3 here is CASSWGGDPNTGELFF. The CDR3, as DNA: TGCGCCAGCAGTTGGGGGGGGGACCCCAACACCGGGGAGCTGTTTTTT. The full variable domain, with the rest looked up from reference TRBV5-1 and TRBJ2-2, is KAGVTQTPRYLIKTRGQQVTLSCSPISGHRSVSWYQQTPGQGLQFLFEYFSETQRNKGNFPGRFSGRQFSNSRSEMNVSTLELGDSALYLCASSWGGDPNTGELFFGEGSRLTVL.

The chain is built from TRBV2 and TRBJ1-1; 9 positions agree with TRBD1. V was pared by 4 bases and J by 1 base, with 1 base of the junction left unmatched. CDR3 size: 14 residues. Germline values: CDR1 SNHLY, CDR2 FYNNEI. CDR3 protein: CASSVTGGNTEAFF. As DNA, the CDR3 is TGTGCCAGCAGTGTGACAGGGGGGAACACTGAAGCTTTCTTT.

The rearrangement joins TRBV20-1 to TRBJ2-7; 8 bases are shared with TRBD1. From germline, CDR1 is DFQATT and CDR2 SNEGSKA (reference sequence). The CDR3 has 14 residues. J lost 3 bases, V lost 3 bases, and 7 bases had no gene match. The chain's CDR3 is CSASGDRNFYEQYF. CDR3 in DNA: TGCAGTGCTAGTGGGGACAGGAACTTCTACGAGCAGTACTTC.

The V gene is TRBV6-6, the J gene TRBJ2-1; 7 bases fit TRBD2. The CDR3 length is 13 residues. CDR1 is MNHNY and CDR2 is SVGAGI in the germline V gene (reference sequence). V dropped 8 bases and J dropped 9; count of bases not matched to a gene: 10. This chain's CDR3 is CASQRDNTPEQFF. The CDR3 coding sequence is TGTGCCAGCCAGCGGGATAATACTCCTGAGCAGTTCTTC.

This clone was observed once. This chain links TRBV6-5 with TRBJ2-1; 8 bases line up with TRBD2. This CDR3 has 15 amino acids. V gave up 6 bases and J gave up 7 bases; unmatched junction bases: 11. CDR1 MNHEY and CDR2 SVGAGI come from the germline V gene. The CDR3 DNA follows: TGTGCCAGCAGCAAGGAGGTCCGGGGGGGGAATGAGCAGTTCTTC. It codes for CASSKEVRGGNEQFF.

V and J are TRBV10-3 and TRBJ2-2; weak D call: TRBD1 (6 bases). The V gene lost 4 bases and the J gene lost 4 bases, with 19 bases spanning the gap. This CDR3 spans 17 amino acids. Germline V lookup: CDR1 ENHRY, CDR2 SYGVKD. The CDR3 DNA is TGTGCCATCAGTGTGTCACGGACAGAGACACCCACCGGGGAGCTGTTTTTT. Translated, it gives CAISVSRTETPTGELFF.

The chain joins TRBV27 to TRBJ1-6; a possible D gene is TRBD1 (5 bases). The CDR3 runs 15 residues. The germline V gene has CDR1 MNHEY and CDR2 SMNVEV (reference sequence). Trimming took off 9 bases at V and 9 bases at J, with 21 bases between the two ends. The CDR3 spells CASRPLQGGTSPLHF. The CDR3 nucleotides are TGTGCCAGTAGGCCCCTCCAGGGAGGTACTTCACCCCTCCACTTT.

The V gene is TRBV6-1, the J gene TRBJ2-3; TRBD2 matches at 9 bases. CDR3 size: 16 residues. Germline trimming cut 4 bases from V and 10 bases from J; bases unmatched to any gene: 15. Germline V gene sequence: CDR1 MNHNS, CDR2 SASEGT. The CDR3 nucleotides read TGTGCCAGCAGTGTTTATAGGGGCGCGGGGGGGGAGTCGCAGTATTTT. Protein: CASSVYRGAGGESQYF.

This CDR3 reads CASRFGGARKYEQYF. The CDR3 region has the DNA TGTGCCAGCAGGTTTGGGGGGGCAAGAAAGTACGAGCAGTACTTC. This sequence joins TRBV27 and TRBJ2-7, with a tentative D call TRBD2 (7 bases). The CDR3 runs to 15 residues. Trimming removed 6 bases at V and 4 bases at J, with 19 bases between. CDR1 is MNHEY, CDR2 SMNVEV, per germline (reference sequence).

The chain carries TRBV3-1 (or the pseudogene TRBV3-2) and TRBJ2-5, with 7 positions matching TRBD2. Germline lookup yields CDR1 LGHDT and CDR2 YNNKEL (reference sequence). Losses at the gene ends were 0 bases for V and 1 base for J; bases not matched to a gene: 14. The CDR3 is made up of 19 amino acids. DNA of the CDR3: TGTGCCAGCAGCCAAGATGCTCTAGCGGAGACGTCCCCCCAAGAGACCCAGTACTTC. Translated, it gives CASSQDALAETSPQETQYF.

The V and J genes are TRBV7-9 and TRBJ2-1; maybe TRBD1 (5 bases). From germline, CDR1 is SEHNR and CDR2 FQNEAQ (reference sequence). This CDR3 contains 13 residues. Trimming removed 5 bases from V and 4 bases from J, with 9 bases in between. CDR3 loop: CASSLDSYNEQFF. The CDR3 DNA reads TGTGCCAGCAGCCTAGACAGTTACAATGAGCAGTTCTTC.

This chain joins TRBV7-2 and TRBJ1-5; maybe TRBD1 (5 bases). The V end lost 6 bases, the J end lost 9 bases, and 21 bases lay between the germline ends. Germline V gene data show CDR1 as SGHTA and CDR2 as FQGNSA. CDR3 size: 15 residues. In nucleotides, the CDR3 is TGTGCCAGCAGTATGGGAGGGGCGGGATTCCGGCCCCAGCATTTT. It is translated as CASSMGGAGFRPQHF.

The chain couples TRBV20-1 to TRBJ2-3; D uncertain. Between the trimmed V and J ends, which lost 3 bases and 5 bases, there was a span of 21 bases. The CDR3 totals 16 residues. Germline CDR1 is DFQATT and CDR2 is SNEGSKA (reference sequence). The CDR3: CSASVLGSPLGDTQYF. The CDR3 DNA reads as TGCAGTGCTAGTGTTCTCGGTAGCCCGTTGGGAGATACGCAGTATTTT.

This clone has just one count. For the CDR3, the DNA is TGTGCCAGCACCAGGGGGACAAGCTATGGCTACACCTTC. Translation gives CASTRGTSYGYTF. This chain connects TRBV12-3 or TRBV12-4 to TRBJ1-2, with 7 bases fitting TRBD1. The CDR3 runs to 13 residues. The V gene end was trimmed by 7 bases and the J gene end by 4 bases; junction bases not matched to a gene: 6.

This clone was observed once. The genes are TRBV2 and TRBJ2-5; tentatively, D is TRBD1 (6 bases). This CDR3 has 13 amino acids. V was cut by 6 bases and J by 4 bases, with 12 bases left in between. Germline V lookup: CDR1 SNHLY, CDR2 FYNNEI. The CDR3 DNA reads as TGTGCCAGCAGCTTCAGGGGCATAGAGACCCAGTACTTC. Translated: CASSFRGIETQYF.

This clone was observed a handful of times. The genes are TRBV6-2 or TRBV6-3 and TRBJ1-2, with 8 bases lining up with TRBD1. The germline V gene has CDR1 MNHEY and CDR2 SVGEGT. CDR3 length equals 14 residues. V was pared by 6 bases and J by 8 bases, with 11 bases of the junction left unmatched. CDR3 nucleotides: TGTGCCAGCAGCCCGACAGGGGTGGCATGGGGCTACACCTTC. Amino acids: CASSPTGVAWGYTF.

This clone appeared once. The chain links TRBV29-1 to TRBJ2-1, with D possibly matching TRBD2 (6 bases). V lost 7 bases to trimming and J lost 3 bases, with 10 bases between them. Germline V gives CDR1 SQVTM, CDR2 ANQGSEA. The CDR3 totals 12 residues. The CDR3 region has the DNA TGCAGCGCCCGACTAGTCTACAATGAGCAGTTCTTC. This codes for CSARLVYNEQFF.